The rows below give T cell receptor beta chains drawn from one sample of a study of CD8+ T cells in alopecia areata. Repertoires were generated with immunoSEQ multiplex PCR, while TCRdb's copy carries only in-frame clones and drops some. This table has about 210,000 clones, less than 45% appearing once. Sequences were derived from CD4+ T cells sorted from blood, sampled between weeks 30 and 35, from a patient treated with tofacitinib. The receptor source for this set is a human donor with alopecia areata. Both conserved end residues are part of each CDR3. Fields, in order: J gene, clone size, V gene, D gene, CDR3 protein, CDR3 DNA. D genes are given only for firm matches. Size tells how often a clone was seen (once, few, many) or the class of an expanded clone, and some rows leave it out.

J gene: TRBJ2-3
clone size: few
V gene: TRBV6-5
D gene: TRBD1
CDR3 protein: CASSLQGTDTQYF
CDR3 DNA: TGTGCCAGCAGTTTACAGGGGACAGATACGCAGTATTTT

J gene: TRBJ2-4
clone size: few
V gene: TRBV28
D gene: NA
CDR3 protein: CASNLLGKNIQYF
CDR3 DNA: TGTGCCAGCAATCTGTTAGGCAAAAACATTCAGTACTTC

J gene: TRBJ1-2
clone size: few
V gene: TRBV19
D gene: NA
CDR3 protein: CASSIKTRETYGYTF
CDR3 DNA: TGTGCCAGTAGTATCAAAACGAGAGAAACGTATGGCTACACCTTC

J gene: TRBJ1-5
clone size: few
V gene: TRBV2
D gene: NA
CDR3 protein: CASSGLSGNQPQHF
CDR3 DNA: TGTGCCAGCAGCGGTCTGTCGGGGAATCAGCCCCAGCATTTT

J gene: TRBJ1-5
clone size: NA
V gene: TRBV6-5
D gene: NA
CDR3 protein: CASSYSFQPNQPQHF
CDR3 DNA: TGTGCCAGCAGTTACTCCTTCCAACCCAATCAGCCCCAGCATTTT

J gene: TRBJ2-1
clone size: NA
V gene: TRBV14
D gene: NA
CDR3 protein: CASSQIRGDSFF
CDR3 DNA: TGTGCCAGCAGCCAGATCCGCGGGGACTCGTTCTTC

J gene: TRBJ1-2
clone size: NA
V gene: TRBV21-1
D gene: NA
CDR3 protein: CASSKVKQGYGYTF
CDR3 DNA: TGTGCCAGCAGCAAAGTAAAGCAGGGGTATGGCTACACCTTC

J gene: TRBJ1-5
clone size: few
V gene: TRBV19
D gene: NA
CDR3 protein: CASSPRAGSNQPQHF
CDR3 DNA: TGTGCCAGTAGTCCCCGCGCAGGTAGCAATCAGCCCCAGCATTTT

J gene: TRBJ1-3
clone size: few
V gene: TRBV6-1
D gene: NA
CDR3 protein: CASSPRPISGNTIYF
CDR3 DNA: TGTGCCAGCAGTCCCCGACCGATCTCTGGAAACACCATATATTTT

J gene: TRBJ2-1
clone size: few
V gene: TRBV19
D gene: TRBD2
CDR3 protein: CASIGTSGGPGEQFF
CDR3 DNA: TGTGCCAGTATCGGGACTAGCGGGGGACCTGGTGAGCAGTTCTTC

J gene: TRBJ1-2
clone size: NA
V gene: TRBV9
D gene: TRBD1
CDR3 protein: CASSAGQGTSYTF
CDR3 DNA: TGTGCCAGCAGCGCCGGACAGGGTACAAGCTACACCTTC

J gene: TRBJ2-2
clone size: few
V gene: TRBV11-1
D gene: NA
CDR3 protein: CASSLGQAYTGELFF
CDR3 DNA: TGTGCCAGCAGCTTAGGGCAGGCCTACACCGGGGAGCTGTTTTTT

J gene: TRBJ2-1
clone size: NA
V gene: TRBV29-1
D gene: TRBD2
CDR3 protein: CSVGRGGNEQFF
CDR3 DNA: TGCAGCGTTGGGCGGGGAGGGAATGAGCAGTTCTTC

J gene: TRBJ1-2
clone size: few
V gene: TRBV27
D gene: NA
CDR3 protein: CASSTQPNYGYTF
CDR3 DNA: TGTGCCAGCAGTACCCAACCTAACTATGGCTACACCTTC

J gene: TRBJ2-1
clone size: NA
V gene: TRBV27
D gene: TRBD1
CDR3 protein: CASRTGALLYNEQFF
CDR3 DNA: TGTGCCAGCAGAACAGGGGCCTTACTTTACAATGAGCAGTTCTTC

J gene: TRBJ2-2
clone size: few
V gene: TRBV5-1
D gene: NA
CDR3 protein: CASSLAVPNTGELFF
CDR3 DNA: TGCGCCAGCAGCTTGGCCGTCCCGAACACCGGGGAGCTGTTTTTT

J gene: TRBJ1-1
clone size: NA
V gene: TRBV30
D gene: NA
CDR3 protein: CAWSTGRINTEAFF
CDR3 DNA: TGTGCCTGGAGCACGGGACGGATAAACACTGAAGCTTTCTTT

J gene: TRBJ2-1
clone size: NA
V gene: TRBV10-2
D gene: TRBD2
CDR3 protein: CASGILAALNNEQFF
CDR3 DNA: TGCGCCAGCGGAATTCTAGCGGCCTTGAACAATGAGCAGTTCTTC

J gene: TRBJ2-7
clone size: once
V gene: TRBV7-9
D gene: NA
CDR3 protein: CASSPEGYEQYF
CDR3 DNA: TGTGCCAGCAGCCCCGAGGGCTACGAGCAGTACTTC

J gene: TRBJ2-6
clone size: few
V gene: TRBV6-6
D gene: NA
CDR3 protein: CASRPPWSAGANVLTF
CDR3 DNA: TGTGCCAGCAGACCACCCTGGAGTGCTGGGGCCAACGTCCTGACTTTC

J gene: TRBJ2-1
clone size: NA
V gene: TRBV4-1
D gene: NA
CDR3 protein: CASSQEFVGAPAREQFF
CDR3 DNA: TGCGCCAGCAGCCAAGAATTCGTGGGAGCGCCGGCGCGTGAGCAGTTCTTC

J gene: TRBJ2-7
clone size: few
V gene: TRBV9
D gene: NA
CDR3 protein: CASSLRTDLEQYF
CDR3 DNA: TGTGCCAGCAGCCTCCGGACCGATCTGGAGCAGTACTTC

J gene: TRBJ2-6
clone size: NA
V gene: TRBV5-1
D gene: NA
CDR3 protein: CASSSGYSGANVLTF
CDR3 DNA: TGCGCCAGCAGTTCGGGGTACTCTGGGGCCAACGTCCTGACTTTC